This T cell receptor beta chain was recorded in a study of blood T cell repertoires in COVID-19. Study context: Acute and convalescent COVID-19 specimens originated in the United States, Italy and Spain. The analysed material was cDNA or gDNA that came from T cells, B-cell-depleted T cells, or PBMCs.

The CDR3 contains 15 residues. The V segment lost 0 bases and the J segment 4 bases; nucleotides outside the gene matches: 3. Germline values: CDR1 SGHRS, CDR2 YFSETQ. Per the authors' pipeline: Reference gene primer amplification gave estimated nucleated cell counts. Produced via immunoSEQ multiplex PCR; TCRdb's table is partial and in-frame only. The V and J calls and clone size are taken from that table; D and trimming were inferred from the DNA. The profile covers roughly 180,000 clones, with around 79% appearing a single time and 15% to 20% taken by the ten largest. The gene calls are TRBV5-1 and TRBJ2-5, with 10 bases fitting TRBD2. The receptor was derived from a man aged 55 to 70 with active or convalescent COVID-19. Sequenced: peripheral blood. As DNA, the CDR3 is TGCGCCAGCAGCTTGGCCGCTAGCGGGAGAGAGACCCAGTACTTC. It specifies CASSLAASGRETQYF.